This T cell receptor beta chain was identified in a study of blood T cell repertoires in COVID-19. Study details: The United States, Italy and Spain were the sources of the acute and convalescent COVID-19 samples.

Germline assignment: CDR1 MDHEN and CDR2 SYDVKM. This CDR3 has 18 amino acids. V was trimmed by 5 bases and J by 0 bases, leaving 22 bases between them. Participants spanned ages 18 to 89 years and resided in about two dozen US areas. Participants had their cohort set by participant-reported clinical history. As originally analysed: It was from reference gene primer amplification that nucleated cell counts were estimated. Here immunoSEQ multiplex PCR was the method, and the copy in TCRdb shows in-frame clones only, minus some. The V and J calls and clone size were taken over from that table, and D and trimming were inferred from the DNA. The table shows roughly 300,000 clones, with less than 90% occurring only once.

This chain uses TRBV28 with TRBJ1-1; D not resolved. This TCR was recovered from a woman aged 25 to 39 who had recovered from COVID-19. The specimen was PBMCs or T cells enriched from blood (not recorded which). The DNA for the CDR3 is TGTGCCAGCAGTGTCCCCCCACGGGGTGTAGTGATGAACACTGAAGCTTTCTTT. Protein sequence: CASSVPPRGVVMNTEAFF.